Presented here are 24 T cell receptor beta chains from one specimen sequenced in a study of Graves' ophthalmopathy and Graves' hyperthyroidism. The sequenced template was RNA, covering the TCR beta CDR3 region. Second-round multiplex PCR followed a first-round RT-PCR using HTBI primers. TCRdb called the multiplex PCR reads again in MiXCR, with one record for every CDR3 protein. The sample includes about 370,000 distinct CDR3 sequences, 15% to 20% seen only once; the top ten take around 2.4%. The specimen sequenced was peripheral blood. These receptors all come from an adult woman with stable Graves' hyperthyroidism.

This clonotype appeared many times. V usage is TRBV6-2 or TRBV6-3 and J usage is TRBJ1-5; possibly TRBD1 for D (5 bases). V dropped 6 bases and J dropped 4 bases, with 10 bases sitting between them. This CDR3 region has 13 residues. Germline lookup yields CDR1 MNHEY and CDR2 SVGEGT. The CDR3 coding sequence is TGTGCCAGCAGCTATACAGGAAATCAGCCCCAGCATTTT. This gives the protein CASSYTGNQPQHF.

This chain uses TRBV30 with TRBJ1-1; D remains unclear. CDR1 GTSNPN and CDR2 SVGIG come from the germline V gene (reference sequence). The CDR3 consists of 20 residues. V shed 3 bases and J shed 5 bases, with 34 bases lying between them. CDR3: CAWSSLYSTRGPAGGTEAFF. CDR3 coding DNA: TGTGCCTGGAGCTCACTTTATTCGACTCGCGGGCCAGCCGGAGGGACTGAAGCTTTCTTT.

This clonotype was picked up many times. The J gene is TRBJ1-2, the V gene TRBV4-1; TRBD1 aligns across 7 bases. The CDR3 contains 14 residues. The junction had 7 bases not matched to a gene; V was cut back by 6 bases and J by 3 bases. In germline, CDR1 is MGHRA, CDR2 YSYEKL. The CDR3 loop is CASRSTGKDYGYTF. DNA of the CDR3: TGCGCCAGCAGGTCGACAGGGAAGGACTATGGCTACACCTTC.

Many counts were recorded for this clonotype. The rearrangement uses TRBV28 and TRBJ2-7, with D perhaps being TRBD1 or TRBD2 (5 bases each). The CDR3 runs 17 residues. V was shortened by 4 bases and J by 3 bases, with 22 bases between the two germline ends. Germline V lookup: CDR1 MDHEN, CDR2 SYDVKM. The chain's CDR3 is CASSSHLGGHYYYEQYF. Here the CDR3 DNA reads TGTGCCAGCAGTTCTCACCTTGGGGGTCACTACTACTACGAGCAGTACTTC.

In its sample, this clonotype was seen many times. This sequence joins TRBV27 and TRBJ2-7, with 8 bases fitting TRBD2. CDR3 length: 14 residues. Germline CDR1 and CDR2: MNHEY and SMNVEV (reference sequence). Unmatched junction bases numbered 10, after V lost 5 bases and J lost 7 bases. CDR3 sequence (DNA): TGTGCCAGCAGTCCGGGACTAGTAACCGGGGAGCAGTACTTC. Translation: CASSPGLVTGEQYF.

Comments on this clonotype: A much larger clone differs by one base, so this may be a read error. V usage is TRBV24-1 and J usage is TRBJ1-5; unclear D gene. The CDR3 has 17 residues. The germline V gene has CDR1 KGHDR and CDR2 SFDVKD. CDR3 loop: CATSDASASGANQPRHF. Here the CDR3 DNA reads TGTGCCACCAGTGATGCGTCAGCGAGTGGAGCCAATCAGCCCCGGCATTTT.

This clonotype was counted many times. J is TRBJ1-3 and V is TRBV19, with unresolved D. Trimming shortened V by 5 bases and J by 0 bases, and 11 bases separated the two germline ends. Germline V gene data show CDR1 as LNHDA and CDR2 as SQIVND (reference sequence). This CDR3 contains 15 residues. The CDR3 protein is CASSVTVNSGNTIYF. CDR3 in DNA: TGTGCCAGTAGTGTGACCGTGAACTCTGGAAACACCATATATTTT.

This clonotype was picked up many times. The chain recombines TRBV7-8 with TRBJ2-5; 8 bases align to TRBD2. V shed 3 bases and J 0 bases; nucleotides not matched to a gene: 3. CDR3 length: 15 residues. Germline-derived CDR1 and CDR2 are SGHVS and FQNEAQ. The CDR3, as DNA: TGTGCCAGCAGCTTTTTAGCGGGAAACCAAGAGACCCAGTACTTC. Translating it yields CASSFLAGNQETQYF.

This clonotype was counted many times. The chain recombines TRBV28 with TRBJ2-7; D is undetermined. Germline lookup yields CDR1 MDHEN and CDR2 SYDVKM. This CDR3 has 14 residues. The germline V and J ends were trimmed by 3 bases and 3 bases, with 12 bases remaining between them. The CDR3 loop is CASSLFYVNYEQYF. CDR3 coding DNA: TGTGCCAGCAGTTTGTTCTACGTTAACTACGAGCAGTACTTC.

On this clonotype itself: Just one base apart from a much larger clone, this may be a read error. The chain couples TRBV10-3 to TRBJ1-1; perhaps TRBD1 as D (6 bases). V lost 4 bases to trimming and J lost 4 bases, with 16 bases between them. Germline V lookup: CDR1 ENHRY, CDR2 SYGVKD. The CDR3 totals 15 residues. CDR3 nucleotide sequence: TGTGCCATCAGTGGTAACAGGGAGATGATCACTGAAGCTTTCTTT. Protein product: CAISGNREMITEAFF.

V gene TRBV6-1 combines with J gene TRBJ1-1, with D maybe TRBD1 (6 bases). The CDR3 loop spans 14 amino acids. The V and J ends lost 5 bases and 5 bases respectively, with 15 bases between them. Germline V gene data show CDR1 as MNHNS and CDR2 as SASEGT. This CDR3 reads CASSRQAGGTEAFF. The CDR3 DNA sequence: TGTGCCAGCAGTCGACAGGCTGGGGGAACTGAAGCTTTCTTT.

The count of this clonotype is one. Written as DNA, the CDR3 is TGTGCCTGGGGTCCCGGGAGGGCCGCCAGGGAGCTGTTTTTT. Translation gives CAWGPGRAARELFF. The V and J genes are TRBV30 and TRBJ2-2, with TRBD2 matching over 8 bases. CDR1 is GTSNPN and CDR2 is SVGIG in the germline V gene (reference sequence). The CDR3 has 14 amino acids. Germline trimming cut 5 bases from V and 9 bases from J; bases unmatched to any gene: 11.

This clonotype was seen only a few times. The chain has TRBV5-1 and TRBJ2-5; D gene ambiguous. The CDR3 length is 13 residues. Germline V gene sequence: CDR1 SGHRS, CDR2 YFSETQ. The V and J ends lost 3 bases and 7 bases respectively, with 13 bases between them. Written as DNA, the CDR3 is TGCGCCAGCAGCTCGGACGGGCTGGGGACCCAGTACTTC. Encoded protein: CASSSDGLGTQYF.

In this sample, this clonotype turned up a few times. The rearrangement links TRBV18 to TRBJ2-2; no reliable D call. The CDR3 is 15 residues long. Germline V CDR1 and CDR2: KGHSH, LQKENI. V was pared by 1 base and J by 0 bases, with 6 bases between. The CDR3 nucleotides read TGTGCCAGCTCACCACAGTCTACGAACACCGGGGAGCTGTTTTTT. Protein: CASSPQSTNTGELFF.

This clonotype was picked up many times. The CDR3 region is CAWSVMLVPTVSYGYTF. CDR3 nucleotide sequence: TGTGCCTGGAGTGTAATGTTGGTCCCAACAGTCTCCTATGGCTACACCTTC. This chain links TRBV30 with TRBJ1-2; the D is unclear. Between the trimmed V and J ends, which lost 0 bases and 4 bases, there was a span of 21 bases. Germline V gene lookup returns CDR1 GTSNPN and CDR2 SVGIG (reference sequence). The CDR3 is 17 amino acids.

J is TRBJ2-7 and V is TRBV7-8; D not resolved. The germline V gene encodes CDR1 SGHVS and CDR2 FQNEAQ. The V gene lost 1 base and the J gene lost 8 bases, with 12 bases spanning the gap. The CDR3 consists of 13 residues. The CDR3 spells CASSLVVREKQYF. CDR3 bases: TGTGCCAGCAGCTTAGTAGTCAGAGAGAAGCAGTACTTC.

The chain uses TRBV12-5 and TRBJ1-1; no definite D call. The CDR3 is 13 residues long. Germline V gene sequence: CDR1 LGHNT, CDR2 FRNRAP. Trimming left V 7 bases short and J 0 bases short, with 9 bases between. Here the CDR3 DNA reads TGTGCTAGTGTTGAGGCCCTGAACACTGAAGCTTTCTTT. Its translation is CASVEALNTEAFF. Filled out from reference TRBV12-5 and TRBJ1-1, the complete variable domain reads DARVTQTPRHKVTEMGQEVTMRCQPILGHNTVFWYRQTMMQGLELLAYFRNRAPLDDSGMPKDRFSAEMPDATLATLKIQPSEPRDSAVYFCASVEALNTEAFFGQGTRLTVV.

This chain uses TRBV15 with TRBJ1-2; 12 positions agree with TRBD1. This CDR3 region has 21 residues. Germline values: CDR1 LNHNV, CDR2 YYDKDF (reference sequence). V was pared by 6 bases and J by 0 bases, with 20 bases of the junction left unmatched. The CDR3 loop reads CATRQSGGQGADRPTNYGYTF. The CDR3 DNA is TGTGCCACCAGGCAAAGTGGGGGACAGGGGGCGGATCGGCCTACTAACTATGGCTACACCTTC.

In this sample, this clonotype turned up many times. The V gene is TRBV6-1, the J gene TRBJ2-7, with D unclear. The CDR3 consists of 13 residues. The V gene lost 6 bases and the J gene lost 4 bases, with 13 bases spanning the gap. Per the germline V gene, CDR1 is MNHNS and CDR2 is SASEGT. CDR3 region: CASSRSASYEQYF. The CDR3 DNA is TGTGCCAGCAGCAGGAGCGCAAGTTACGAGCAGTACTTC.

This clonotype was seen ten or more times. The gene calls are TRBV20-1 and TRBJ2-1; 10 bases align to TRBD1. Germline lookup yields CDR1 DFQATT and CDR2 SNEGSKA (reference sequence). The ends lost 3 bases at V and 3 bases at J; junction bases unmatched: 5. This CDR3 is 15 amino acids long. The CDR3 coding sequence is TGCAGTGCTAGTACCCGGACAGGGGGCTACAATGAGCAGTTCTTC. This translates into CSASTRTGGYNEQFF.

This clonotype has ten or more counts. The chain employs TRBV7-2 and TRBJ2-2, with D unresolved. The V gene's germline CDR1 is SGHTA and CDR2 FQGNSA. V dropped 5 bases and J dropped 3 bases, with 13 bases sitting between them. The CDR3 is 15 residues long. The CDR3 nucleotides are TGTGCCAGCAGCCCCAAGCCCTCCCACACCGGGGAGCTGTTTTTT. Encoded protein: CASSPKPSHTGELFF.

V gene TRBV5-1 combines with J gene TRBJ1-2; maybe TRBD1 (5 bases). CDR3 length: 15 amino acids. V was cut by 0 bases and J by 7 bases, with 16 bases left in between. Per germline, CDR1 SGHRS and CDR2 YFSETQ. CDR3 coding DNA: TGCGCCAGCAGCTTGGAGCAGGGTTATATCCCTGGCTACACCTTC. Its translation: CASSLEQGYIPGYTF.

This clonotype was picked up many times. The CDR3 coding sequence is TGTGCCAGCAGCTCACAGGGGGTGGGGGAGACCCAGTACTTC. Its protein is CASSSQGVGETQYF. This chain connects TRBV2 to TRBJ2-5; 8 bases map to TRBD1. V shed 6 bases, J shed 5 bases, and the junction held 8 bases outside the gene matches. Per germline, CDR1 SNHLY and CDR2 FYNNEI. The CDR3 consists of 14 residues.

The chain employs TRBV12-3 or TRBV12-4 and TRBJ1-2; the match to TRBD1 covers 7 bases. V lost 5 bases and J lost 0; bases outside the gene matches: 3. The CDR3 has 14 residues. As DNA, the CDR3 is TGTGCCAGCAGTAGGGACAGCACTAACTATGGCTACACCTTC. Protein sequence: CASSRDSTNYGYTF.